Below are 22 T cell receptor beta chains sequenced from a single sample in a study of cytomegalovirus exposure and HLA in healthy donors. The primer mix had 60 Vbeta and 13 Jbeta primers. The repertoire was sequenced with immunoSEQ multiplex PCR; TCRdb's copy has only in-frame clones and lacks some. The profile shows approximately 300,000 clones, around four fifths of them singletons. What was sequenced was PBMCs. The receptors come from a woman in her thirties or forties in good health and CMV-seropositive.

The chain has TRBV27 and TRBJ2-4, with TRBD2 matching 8 bases. The CDR3 is 16 residues long. Trimming cost V 5 bases and J 0 bases; bases outside gene matches: 6. Germline-derived CDR1 and CDR2 are MNHEY and SMNVEV (reference sequence). This CDR3 reads CASSILLAGAKNIQYF. The CDR3 nucleotides are TGTGCCAGCAGTATACTTCTAGCGGGAGCCAAAAACATTCAGTACTTC.

J is TRBJ2-7 and V is TRBV28; TRBD2 is a possible D gene (5 bases). V lost 5 bases and J lost 5, with 10 bases in between. CDR1 is MDHEN and CDR2 is SYDVKM in the germline V gene. CDR3 size: 12 residues. The chain's CDR3 is CASSSGLNEQYF. The CDR3 DNA follows: TGTGCCAGCAGTAGCGGACTCAACGAGCAGTACTTC.

The V gene is TRBV6-1, the J gene TRBJ2-4; 12 positions match TRBD2. Per the germline V gene, CDR1 is MNHNS and CDR2 is SASEGT. Unmatched junction bases numbered 8, after V lost 4 bases and J lost 1 base. The CDR3 loop spans 18 amino acids. The CDR3 nucleotides read TGTGCCAGCAGTGGTGCTAGCGGGAGGGCCTGGGCCAAAAACATTCAGTACTTC. Amino acid sequence: CASSGASGRAWAKNIQYF.

This clone was counted a few times. The same CDR3 can be traced to other DNA sequences in this sample. The chain uses TRBV29-1 and TRBJ1-3; tentative D call: TRBD1 (5 bases). V lost 4 bases to trimming and J lost 1 base, with 5 bases between them. The CDR3 totals 12 residues. The germline V gene encodes CDR1 SQVTM and CDR2 ANQGSEA. The CDR3 here is CSVAGSGNTIYF. The CDR3 coding sequence is TGCAGCGTTGCAGGGTCTGGAAACACCATATATTTT.

This chain uses TRBV10-3 with TRBJ1-1, with TRBD1 identical over 10 bases. V lost 8 bases to trimming and J lost 7 bases; unmatched junction nucleotides: 10. CDR1 is ENHRY and CDR2 is SYGVKD in the germline V gene. The CDR3 runs 14 residues. DNA for the CDR3: TGTGCCATCTCCGGGACAGGGGTTGATGGTGAAGCTTTCTTT. Translating gives CAISGTGVDGEAFF.

V is TRBV6-4 and J is TRBJ2-1, with 7 bases that match TRBD2. Trimming took 0 bases from V and 3 from J; bases not matched to a gene: 17. The germline CDR1 and CDR2 sequences are MRHNA and SNTAGT. This CDR3 is 20 amino acids long. CDR3 in amino acids: CASSDSRLLAEALLYNEQFF. The CDR3 nucleotides are TGTGCCAGCAGTGACTCCCGGTTGCTAGCGGAAGCTTTACTCTACAATGAGCAGTTCTTC.

This sequence joins TRBV28 and TRBJ2-3; 9 bases are shared with TRBD2. Germline V gives CDR1 MDHEN, CDR2 SYDVKM. The CDR3 sequence is 15 residues long. V was pared by 6 bases and J by 2 bases, with 6 bases of the junction left unmatched. The CDR3 DNA follows: TGTGCCAGCAGCTTGACTAGCGGCCTCACAGATACGCAGTATTTT. It encodes CASSLTSGLTDTQYF.

J is TRBJ2-1 and V is TRBV27; no firm D call. V was clipped by 10 bases and J by 6 bases, with 13 bases between them. This CDR3 is 12 amino acids long. Germline V gives CDR1 MNHEY, CDR2 SMNVEV (reference sequence). Here the CDR3 reads CATPFFCNEQFF. CDR3 DNA: TGTGCCACCCCGTTTTTTTGCAATGAGCAGTTCTTC.

The V and J genes are TRBV27 and TRBJ1-1, with D hard to call. The CDR3 runs to 13 residues. V lost 2 bases and J 1 base, leaving 5 bases between the germline ends. Germline loops: CDR1 MNHEY, CDR2 SMNVEV (reference sequence). The CDR3: CASSLIGNTEAFF. The CDR3 bases are TGTGCCAGCAGTTTAATCGGGAACACTGAAGCTTTCTTT.

In its sample, this clone was seen a few times. The V and J genes are TRBV2 and TRBJ1-6; D gene unclear. The CDR3 contains 15 residues. V was shortened by 2 bases and J by 9 bases, with 14 bases between the two germline ends. Germline assignment: CDR1 SNHLY and CDR2 FYNNEI. The CDR3: CASSENQARVSPLHF. For the CDR3, the DNA is TGTGCCAGCAGTGAAAACCAGGCGAGAGTTTCACCCCTCCACTTT. The variable domain in full, with the rest retrieved from reference TRBV2 and TRBJ1-6, is EPEVTQTPSHQVTQMGQEVILRCVPISNHLYFYWYRQILGQKVEFLVSFYNNEISEKSEIFDDQFSVERPDGSNFTLKIRSTKLEDSAMYFCASSENQARVSPLHFGNGTRLTVT.

The chain couples TRBV7-3 to TRBJ1-1; possibly TRBD1 for D (5 bases). CDR1 and CDR2 (germline): SGHTA, FQGTGA. V was cut by 5 bases and J by 5 bases, with 12 bases left in between. This CDR3 comprises 13 residues. The CDR3 sequence: CASSPDGGTEAFF. As DNA, the CDR3 is TGTGCCAGCAGCCCCGACGGGGGGACTGAAGCTTTCTTT.

CDR3 sequence: CASSQVLGRLAVDNEQFF. CDR3 DNA: TGTGCCAGCAGCCAAGTTTTAGGTCGGCTAGCGGTAGACAATGAGCAGTTCTTC. The chain joins TRBV4-2 to TRBJ2-1; 7 bases are a match to TRBD2. This CDR3 spans 18 amino acids. J was trimmed by 5 bases and V by 1 base; bases with no gene match: 14. Germline CDR1 is LGHNA and CDR2 is YNFKEQ.

The CDR3 loop is CASSLLAGAADTQYF. CDR3 DNA: TGTGCCAGCAGCTTATTAGCGGGAGCGGCAGATACGCAGTATTTT. The chain is built from TRBV7-9 and TRBJ2-3; the match to TRBD2 covers 9 bases. The V segment lost 2 bases and the J segment 4 bases; nucleotides outside the gene matches: 4. Germline V gene lookup returns CDR1 SEHNR and CDR2 FQNEAQ (reference sequence). CDR3 length: 15 residues.

The chain uses TRBV18 and TRBJ1-5; the D gene is possibly TRBD1 (6 bases). Germline V gene lookup returns CDR1 KGHSH and CDR2 LQKENI. This CDR3 comprises 15 residues. V gave up 1 base and J gave up 5 bases, with 12 bases separating them. This chain's CDR3 is CASSPRQGRDQPQHF. CDR3 in DNA: TGTGCCAGCTCACCACGGCAGGGGAGGGATCAGCCCCAGCATTTT.

The chain links TRBV6-1 to TRBJ1-4; 9 nucleotides align to TRBD1. CDR3 size: 15 residues. J was trimmed by 8 bases and V by 4 bases; bases with no gene match: 8. CDR1 and CDR2 from the germline V gene are MNHNS and SASEGT. The chain's CDR3 is CASSVNRGPEEKLFF. DNA of the CDR3: TGTGCCAGCAGTGTCAACAGGGGGCCGGAAGAAAAACTGTTTTTT.

This clone was observed once. The rearrangement uses TRBV29-1 and TRBJ2-1, with D possibly being TRBD2 (6 bases). The length of the CDR3 is 16 residues. Trimming pared 1 base from V and 4 bases from J, leaving 17 bases between. The germline CDR1 and CDR2 sequences are SQVTM and ANQGSEA. The CDR3 reads CSVEGIAEKPYNEQFF. Here the CDR3 DNA reads TGCAGCGTTGAAGGGATAGCGGAAAAACCGTACAATGAGCAGTTCTTC.

The CDR3 nucleotides read TGTGCCAGCAGCGTAGCTGGGACAGGCTACAATGAGCAGTTCTTC. Protein sequence: CASSVAGTGYNEQFF. The V gene is TRBV9, the J gene TRBJ2-1; 8 positions agree with TRBD1. The junction had 2 bases not matched to a gene; V was cut back by 0 bases and J by 3 bases. In germline, CDR1 is SGDLS, CDR2 YYNGEE. The length of the CDR3 is 15 residues.

The chain links TRBV7-8 to TRBJ2-3; 7 bases are shared with TRBD2. CDR1 and CDR2 (germline): SGHVS, FQNEAQ. The CDR3 spans 18 residues. V trimming: 1 base; J trimming: 2 bases; junction bases outside the gene matches: 12. The CDR3 loop is CASSLGPPTSYLTDTQYF. Written as DNA, the CDR3 is TGTGCCAGCAGCTTAGGCCCCCCGACTAGCTATCTCACAGATACGCAGTATTTT.

This chain connects TRBV29-1 to TRBJ2-2, with D maybe TRBD1 (6 bases). The CDR3 is made up of 13 amino acids. Germline V gene data show CDR1 as SQVTM and CDR2 as ANQGSEA. Trimming removed 7 bases from V and 3 bases from J, with 12 bases in between. The CDR3 nucleotides are TGCAGCGCTAACAGGGAGTACACCGGGGAGCTGTTTTTT. Its protein product is CSANREYTGELFF.

The chain couples TRBV7-9 to TRBJ2-7; TRBD1 agrees at 9 bases. CDR3 length: 15 amino acids. V dropped 1 base and J dropped 9; count of bases not matched to a gene: 10. Germline V gene data show CDR1 as SEHNR and CDR2 as FQNEAQ (reference sequence). CDR3 region: CASSLVGQGLEWQYF. Written as DNA, the CDR3 is TGTGCCAGCAGCTTAGTGGGACAGGGCCTCGAATGGCAGTACTTC.

The chain carries TRBV14 and TRBJ2-7; D unresolved. Germline-derived CDR1 and CDR2 are SGHDN and FVKESK. V was clipped by 1 base and J by 3 bases, with 10 bases between them. CDR3 length: 14 amino acids. The CDR3 DNA follows: TGTGCCAGCAGCCAAGTTGGCGGCCGCTACGAGCAGTACTTC. Protein: CASSQVGGRYEQYF.

The V gene is TRBV18, the J gene TRBJ1-1, with a possible D match to TRBD1 (6 bases). The CDR3 runs to 14 residues. Trimming took 6 bases from V and 2 from J, leaving 13 bases between them. Germline assignment: CDR1 KGHSH and CDR2 LQKENI. For the CDR3, the DNA is TGTGCCAGCTCCCAGGGGAGCGCCAACACTGAAGCTTTCTTT. It yields the protein CASSQGSANTEAFF.